This T cell receptor (beta chain) was profiled in a study of glioma-infiltrating T cells after dendritic cell vaccination listed by TCRdb under 2016. In terms of the full investigation: A cohort of 15 or so glioblastoma patients from Phase I and II dendritic cell vaccination trials was included, of whom 9 were newly diagnosed and 6 had recurrent disease. Survival after dendritic cell vaccination was correlated with TCR sequencing metrics, including TIL content and tumor-blood repertoire overlap. Tumor-infiltrating lymphocyte content was quantified and tumor and blood repertoires were compared in dendritic cell-vaccinated glioblastoma patients by deep sequencing of TCR beta CDR3 regions. The vaccine consisted of monocyte-derived dendritic cells cultured approximately 7 days with IL-4 and GM-CSF, then pulsed overnight with autologous tumor lysate. Between 2003 and 2012, patients were given autologous tumor lysate-pulsed dendritic cell vaccination. Each patient was given three intradermal dendritic cell vaccine injections, spaced two weeks apart, in the arm below the axilla. Overall study results and their limits: Longer time to progression and overall survival after dendritic cell vaccination were predicted by higher estimated pretreatment TIL content. The cohort was small and heterogeneous, with few patients having full blood and tumor sets and even fewer initial-recurrent tumor pairs. The response model built on TCR overlap across three groups was characterized as speculative, with prospective validation still needed. No direct relationship between TCR clonality and survival was found, suggesting that a diverse polyclonal response may matter.

The immunoSEQ assay amplified TCRB CDR3 regions from roughly 2.1 micrograms of genomic DNA, or from all available DNA when less than that amount was available. The multiplex PCR employed 60 forward primers targeting TCR V beta segments and 13 reverse primers targeting J beta segments. To estimate reads per starting template, synthetic control templates were spiked into each sample at limiting dilution. Sequencing produced 87 bp reads on the Illumina HiSeq System. Regarding the original processing steps: To remove PCR and sequencing errors, closely related sequences were merged with a nearest neighbor algorithm. TCR overlap was defined as the percentage of unique tumor TCR beta sequences that were also present in the same patient's peripheral blood. TCRdb retrieved this table from immuneACCESS and kept in-frame rearrangements only. Not all clones are present; in checked studies, unresolved V genes account for under half, and no reason is known for the remainder. V and J calls and clone size come straight from that table; D and trimming were deduced from the DNA. This sample gives about 46,000 clones in total; approximately 89% of them show up just once. Less than 6.5% of the sample is in the top ten clones.

About this clone: Its cognate antigen has yet to be identified. Per-nucleotide qualities are absent, and no much larger clonotype sits a single base away.

This specimen's time point label, per the study, means: after dendritic cell vaccination, including at tumor progression/relapse. Patients were selected on the basis of adequate residual fresh-frozen tumor tissue and more than two years of available survival data. None of the glioblastoma patients carried an isocitrate dehydrogenase mutation, although molecular status otherwise varied. PBMC were collected before vaccination, two weeks after the third vaccination, and at tumor progression if tumor progression occurred. The Qiagen DNeasy Blood extraction Kit was used for extraction of genomic DNA. From the cysteine through the phenylalanine, the CDR3 covers 16 amino acids. Just the 48-base CDR3 DNA is kept, in frame starting at base 1. V and J are truncated by 5 bases and 2 bases respectively, leaving an intervening sequence of 18 bases. The germline V gene supplies CDR1 MDHEN and CDR2 SYDVKM.

The rearranged segments are TRBV28 and TRBJ2-5; perhaps TRBD1 is the D gene, with 5 bases matching. The sequence came from a human donor with glioblastoma. The material sequenced was blood, taken after dendritic cell vaccination. The CDR3 amino acid sequence is: CASSPAWGGDQETQYF. The bases read TGTGCCAGCAGTCCTGCGTGGGGCGGAGATCAAGAGACCCAGTACTTC.